This T cell receptor (beta chain) was retrieved from a study of shared clonotypes between healthy human individuals. Here immunoSEQ multiplex PCR was the method, and the copy in TCRdb shows in-frame clones only, minus some. The profile shows more than 400,000 clones, roughly 95% of them singletons. The sample comprised naive CD4+ T cells sorted from blood. Subset here: CD45RA+ positively selected. The receptor was derived from a woman aged 30 to 39 in good health.

In DNA form, the CDR3 reads TGCGCCAGCAGCTCCCCACCCTTGGGAGAGCAGTACTTC. Translating it yields CASSSPPLGEQYF. This chain links TRBV5-1 with TRBJ2-7, with D hard to call. CDR3 size: 13 residues. Germline CDR1 and CDR2: SGHRS and YFSETQ. V was trimmed by 3 bases and J by 7 bases, leaving 14 bases between them.